This is a list of T cell receptor beta chains from one sample in a study of blood T cell repertoires in COVID-19. This table comes from immunoSEQ multiplex PCR, and its TCRdb copy is limited to in-frame clones, with some not included. The sample lists approximately 110,000 clones, approximately 82% occurring once. The sample was peripheral blood. The receptor source for this set is a woman aged 55-70 years with acute or convalescent COVID-19. CDR3s include the opening cysteine and the closing phenylalanine or tryptophan. Each record gives: D gene, J gene, V gene, clone size, CDR3 length, CDR3 DNA, CDR3 protein. A D gene is named only where the DNA matches it firmly. The size entry is marked missing in some rows and otherwise reads once, few, many or a size class.

D: TRBD1; J: TRBJ1-2; V: TRBV6-1; size: few; length: 16; DNA: TGTGCCAGCAGTGTAGGCCCCCAACCGGGACAGGCGCGCTACACCTTC; CDR3: CASSVGPQPGQARYTF
D: .; J: TRBJ2-3; V: TRBV15; size: .; length: 12; DNA: TGTGCCACCAGCAGGGCTGGGGGCACGCAGTATTTT; CDR3: CATSRAGGTQYF
D: TRBD1; J: TRBJ1-2; V: TRBV18; size: .; length: 15; DNA: TGTGCCAGCTCACCAGAGACAGGGGGTGAAGATGGCTACACCTTC; CDR3: CASSPETGGEDGYTF
D: TRBD1; J: TRBJ2-7; V: TRBV10-1; size: .; length: 13; DNA: TGCGCCAGCAGTAGAGGACAGGCCTACGAGCAGTACTTC; CDR3: CASSRGQAYEQYF
D: .; J: TRBJ1-2; V: TRBV4-1; size: .; length: 13; DNA: TGCGCCAGCAGCCAAGTCGCAGGGTATGGCTACACCTTC; CDR3: CASSQVAGYGYTF
D: .; J: TRBJ1-3; V: TRBV7-2; size: once; length: 15; DNA: TGTGCCAGCAGCTTATCCCAGTTCTCTGGAAACACCATATATTTT; CDR3: CASSLSQFSGNTIYF
D: .; J: TRBJ1-3; V: TRBV5-1; size: few; length: 15; DNA: TGCGCCAGCAGCTTGCGAGGGCAGGCTGGAAACACCATATATTTT; CDR3: CASSLRGQAGNTIYF
D: TRBD2; J: TRBJ2-5; V: TRBV20-1; size: .; length: 16; DNA: TGCAGTGCTAGTCCCGGGACTAGCGGGAGAGGGGGGACCCAGTACTTC; CDR3: CSASPGTSGRGGTQYF
D: .; J: TRBJ1-5; V: TRBV6-6; size: .; length: 12; DNA: TGTGCCAGCAGTTATTCTTATCAGCCCCAGCATTTT; CDR3: CASSYSYQPQHF
D: TRBD1; J: TRBJ1-6; V: TRBV19; size: .; length: 15; DNA: TGTGCCAGTAGTACGACCGGGACAGGGAAATCACCCCTCCACTTT; CDR3: CASSTTGTGKSPLHF
D: TRBD1; J: TRBJ2-1; V: TRBV5-1; size: .; length: 16; DNA: TGCGCCAGCAGCCGCGGCTGGGACAGGGTTGGAAATGAGCAGTTCTTC; CDR3: CASSRGWDRVGNEQFF
D: .; J: TRBJ1-2; V: TRBV4-1; size: once; length: 15; DNA: TGCGCCAGCAGCCAAGGGGGGGGCGCTCCCCTGGGCTACACCTTC; CDR3: CASSQGGGAPLGYTF
D: TRBD2; J: TRBJ2-5; V: TRBV5-6; size: .; length: 13; DNA: TGTGCCAGCATCGGCGGGAGGGAAGAGACCCAGTACTTC; CDR3: CASIGGREETQYF
D: .; J: TRBJ1-5; V: TRBV4-1; size: .; length: 15; DNA: TGCGCCAGCAGCCACCCACGTGGAGACAATCAGCCCCAGCATTTT; CDR3: CASSHPRGDNQPQHF
D: .; J: TRBJ2-6; V: TRBV12-5; size: .; length: 16; DNA: TGTGCTAGTGGTTTGGTACTAAGTCGGGAGGCCAACGTCCTGACTTTC; CDR3: CASGLVLSREANVLTF
D: .; J: TRBJ2-4; V: TRBV5-1; size: .; length: 16; DNA: TGCGCCAGCAGCTTGCACTCTCTAGCCGCCAAAAACATTCAGTACTTC; CDR3: CASSLHSLAAKNIQYF
D: .; J: TRBJ1-5; V: TRBV28; size: few; length: 14; DNA: TGTGCCAGCAATCGGGTTAGAGGCAATCAGCCCCAGCATTTT; CDR3: CASNRVRGNQPQHF
D: .; J: TRBJ1-3; V: TRBV5-1; size: .; length: 16; DNA: TGCGCCAGCAGCTTGGACACCTCCTCCTCTGGAAACACCATATATTTT; CDR3: CASSLDTSSSGNTIYF
D: TRBD2; J: TRBJ2-7; V: TRBV19; size: .; length: 13; DNA: TGTGCCACCAGGCTAGCGGGAACCTACGAGCAGTACTTC; CDR3: CATRLAGTYEQYF
D: .; J: TRBJ2-7; V: TRBV30; size: .; length: 14; DNA: TGTGCCTGGAGTGTACTAGGGGGGGGTTACGAGCAGTACTTC; CDR3: CAWSVLGGGYEQYF
D: TRBD2; J: TRBJ2-1; V: TRBV14; size: .; length: 16; DNA: TGTGCCAGCAGCCCCCAGCGGGAGGGCCCGGGTAATGAGCAGTTCTTC; CDR3: CASSPQREGPGNEQFF
D: .; J: TRBJ1-5; V: TRBV7-9; size: .; length: 16; DNA: TGTGCCAGCAGCTTATTGGTTGCGGGCGGGGAACAGCCCCAGCATTTT; CDR3: CASSLLVAGGEQPQHF
D: .; J: TRBJ2-1; V: TRBV9; size: .; length: 16; DNA: TGTGCCAGCAGCGTAGATTCGGGGGGAACAGGGAATGAGCAGTTCTTC; CDR3: CASSVDSGGTGNEQFF
D: .; J: TRBJ1-6; V: TRBV7-2; size: .; length: 14; DNA: TGTGCCAGCAGCTTCAGGGGCGATAATTCACCCCTCCACTTT; CDR3: CASSFRGDNSPLHF
D: .; J: TRBJ1-5; V: TRBV12-3/TRBV12-4; size: .; length: 13; DNA: TGTGCCAGCAGTTTGGGGAGAGGGCAGCCCCAGCATTTT; CDR3: CASSLGRGQPQHF
D: TRBD2; J: TRBJ2-1; V: TRBV7-2; size: .; length: 15; DNA: TGTGCCAGCAGCGAACTAGCGGGAGTCTACAATGAGCAGTTCTTC; CDR3: CASSELAGVYNEQFF
D: .; J: TRBJ2-3; V: TRBV7-9; size: few; length: 14; DNA: TGTGCCAGCAGCATTGCGGTAGACCCAGGGACGCAGTATTTT; CDR3: CASSIAVDPGTQYF
D: .; J: TRBJ1-2; V: TRBV28; size: .; length: 13; DNA: TGTGCCAGCAGGCCAATCCCTACTTATGGCTACACCTTC; CDR3: CASRPIPTYGYTF
D: .; J: TRBJ2-1; V: TRBV7-9; size: .; length: 12; DNA: TGTGCCAGCAGCCTGAGGGACAATGAGCAGTTCTTC; CDR3: CASSLRDNEQFF
D: .; J: TRBJ2-1; V: TRBV3-1/TRBV3-2; size: .; length: 18; DNA: TGTGCCAGCAGCCCCCGGGTGGGACCACGCGGGGTATACAATGAGCAGTTCTTC; CDR3: CASSPRVGPRGVYNEQFF
D: TRBD2; J: TRBJ2-3; V: TRBV28; size: .; length: 14; DNA: TGTGCCAGCGCTAGCGGGGGGGCCGGAGATACGCAGTATTTT; CDR3: CASASGGAGDTQYF
D: .; J: TRBJ2-5; V: TRBV18; size: .; length: 14; DNA: TGTGCCAGCTCACCAGCTAGCGCCGCGGAGACCCAGTACTTC; CDR3: CASSPASAAETQYF
D: TRBD1; J: TRBJ1-1; V: TRBV23-1; size: few; length: 15; DNA: TGCGCCAGCAGTCACGAACGACAGGGCGGGACTGAAGCTTTCTTT; CDR3: CASSHERQGGTEAFF
D: .; J: TRBJ1-4; V: TRBV4-2; size: .; length: 17; DNA: TGTGCCAGCAGCCAAACTTCAGGGGCCGCAACTAATGAAAAACTGTTTTTT; CDR3: CASSQTSGAATNEKLFF
D: TRBD1; J: TRBJ1-5; V: TRBV24-1; size: .; length: 15; DNA: TGTGCCACCAGTGGACGAGGGACAGGGGTTCAGCCCCAGCATTTT; CDR3: CATSGRGTGVQPQHF
D: .; J: TRBJ1-5; V: TRBV2; size: .; length: 15; DNA: TGTGCCAGCAGCGGGGGAAAGGTGGGTAATCAGCCCCAGCATTTT; CDR3: CASSGGKVGNQPQHF
D: .; J: TRBJ2-2; V: TRBV27; size: .; length: 16; DNA: TGTGCCAGCAGTTTCTTAACAGAAGCGAACACCGGGGAGCTGTTTTTT; CDR3: CASSFLTEANTGELFF
D: .; J: TRBJ2-5; V: TRBV6-6; size: .; length: 13; DNA: TGTGCCAGCAGTTACCAGGGTCAAGAGACCCAGTACTTC; CDR3: CASSYQGQETQYF
D: .; J: TRBJ1-2; V: TRBV7-9; size: .; length: 13; DNA: TGTGCCAGCAGCTTAAAGGGCGGGGATGGCTACACCTTC; CDR3: CASSLKGGDGYTF
D: .; J: TRBJ1-1; V: TRBV2; size: once; length: 14; DNA: TGTGCCAGCAGTGTGGAACTAAGGACAGCCGAAGCTTTCTTT; CDR3: CASSVELRTAEAFF
D: .; J: TRBJ1-5; V: TRBV2; size: .; length: 14; DNA: TGTGCCAGCAGTGCTCTTGGCGGATTTCAGCCCCAGCATTTT; CDR3: CASSALGGFQPQHF
D: TRBD1; J: TRBJ2-1; V: TRBV2; size: .; length: 15; DNA: TGTGCCAGCAGATCTGACAGGGGGGCATACAATGAGCAGTTCTTC; CDR3: CASRSDRGAYNEQFF
D: TRBD1; J: TRBJ1-1; V: TRBV14; size: few; length: 17; DNA: TGTGCCAGCAGCCGGACAGGGGAGGTGCAGGTCAACACTGAAGCTTTCTTT; CDR3: CASSRTGEVQVNTEAFF
D: .; J: TRBJ1-1; V: TRBV3-1/TRBV3-2; size: .; length: 12; DNA: TGTGCCAGCAGCTCCTCCGAGCTTGTCGCTTTCTTT; CDR3: CASSSSELVAFF
D: TRBD1; J: TRBJ1-5; V: TRBV5-1; size: .; length: 15; DNA: TGCGCCAGCAGCTTGGGAACAGGGGAAGGACAGCCCCAGCATTTT; CDR3: CASSLGTGEGQPQHF
D: TRBD1; J: TRBJ1-1; V: TRBV7-9; size: few; length: 16; DNA: TGTGCCAGCAGCTTAGACAGGGGGATCAGTCGCACTGAAGCTTTCTTT; CDR3: CASSLDRGISRTEAFF
D: TRBD2; J: TRBJ2-2; V: TRBV6-1; size: few; length: 16; DNA: TGTGCCAGCAGTGACATAGCGGGGGGGAACACCGGGGAGCTGTTTTTT; CDR3: CASSDIAGGNTGELFF
D: .; J: TRBJ1-1; V: TRBV5-1; size: few; length: 14; DNA: TGCGCCAGCAGCCCGCGGGGGGGAAACACTGAAGCTTTCTTT; CDR3: CASSPRGGNTEAFF
D: .; J: TRBJ1-2; V: TRBV19; size: once; length: 12; DNA: TGTGCCAGTAGTAATCCAGGTTATGGCTACACCTTC; CDR3: CASSNPGYGYTF
D: .; J: TRBJ1-3; V: TRBV27; size: .; length: 13; DNA: TGTGCCAGCAGTTTTCAGTTTGGAAACACCATATATTTT; CDR3: CASSFQFGNTIYF
D: .; J: TRBJ2-5; V: TRBV7-9; size: .; length: 16; DNA: TGTGCCAGCAGCTCAAAGGGGAAGCTAGGCCCGGAGACCCAGTACTTC; CDR3: CASSSKGKLGPETQYF
D: .; J: TRBJ2-7; V: TRBV11-2; size: .; length: 15; DNA: TGTGCCAGCAGCTTATCGGACTCTCATGCCTACGAGCAGTACTTC; CDR3: CASSLSDSHAYEQYF
D: .; J: TRBJ2-7; V: TRBV7-3; size: .; length: 13; DNA: TGTGCCAGCAGCTTAGGTCTTCGGGACGAGCAGTACTTC; CDR3: CASSLGLRDEQYF
D: .; J: TRBJ1-2; V: TRBV27; size: .; length: 15; DNA: TGTGCCAGTTCGCGATCGGAGGGATTTACAGATGGCTACACCTTC; CDR3: CASSRSEGFTDGYTF
D: .; J: TRBJ2-1; V: TRBV5-1; size: .; length: 15; DNA: TGCGCCAGCAGCTACGTTTCGACTTCCTACAATGAGCAGTTCTTC; CDR3: CASSYVSTSYNEQFF
D: .; J: TRBJ2-3; V: TRBV30; size: .; length: 14; DNA: TGTGCCTGGAGTCTCGACCTAGGCACAGATACGCAGTATTTT; CDR3: CAWSLDLGTDTQYF
D: TRBD1; J: TRBJ1-5; V: TRBV5-6; size: .; length: 14; DNA: TGTGCCAGCAGCTCACGACAGGGTAGTCAGCCCCAGCATTTT; CDR3: CASSSRQGSQPQHF
D: .; J: TRBJ2-2; V: TRBV25-1; size: .; length: 13; DNA: TGTGCCAGCAGTGCCACAAACACCGGGGAGCTGTTTTTT; CDR3: CASSATNTGELFF
D: TRBD1; J: TRBJ2-7; V: TRBV5-1; size: .; length: 17; DNA: TGCGCCAGCAGCCGCGGACAGGAGAGGGCAAGCTCCTACGAGCAGTACTTC; CDR3: CASSRGQERASSYEQYF
D: .; J: TRBJ1-4; V: TRBV10-3; size: once; length: 12; DNA: TGTGCCATCAGTGATCGTAATGAAAAACTGTTTTTT; CDR3: CAISDRNEKLFF